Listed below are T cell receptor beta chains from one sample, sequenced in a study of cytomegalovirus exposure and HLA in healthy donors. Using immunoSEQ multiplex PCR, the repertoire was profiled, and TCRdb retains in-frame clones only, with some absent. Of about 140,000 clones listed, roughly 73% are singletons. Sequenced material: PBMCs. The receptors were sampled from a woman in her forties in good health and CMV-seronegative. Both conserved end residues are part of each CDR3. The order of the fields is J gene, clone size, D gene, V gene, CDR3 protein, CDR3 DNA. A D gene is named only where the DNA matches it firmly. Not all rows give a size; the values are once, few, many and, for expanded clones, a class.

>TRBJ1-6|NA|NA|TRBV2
CASSEVSGGGDSPLHF
TGTGCCAGCAGTGAAGTGTCGGGGGGCGGAGATTCACCCCTCCACTTT
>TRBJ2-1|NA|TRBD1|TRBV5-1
CASSRIPGQGELSYNEQFF
TGCGCCAGCAGCCGGATCCCGGGACAGGGGGAACTATCCTACAATGAGCAGTTCTTC
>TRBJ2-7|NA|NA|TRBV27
CASSLRNTRTYEQYF
TGTGCCAGCAGTTTACGTAATACTCGGACTTACGAGCAGTACTTC
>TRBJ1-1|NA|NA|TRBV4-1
CASSQGAEPNTEAFF
TGCGCCAGCAGCCAAGGGGCAGAACCAAACACTGAAGCTTTCTTT
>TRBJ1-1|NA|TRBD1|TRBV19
CASTKQGQGMLEAFF
TGTGCCAGTACTAAACAGGGACAGGGGATGCTTGAAGCTTTCTTT
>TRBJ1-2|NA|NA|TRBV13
CASSSQINYGYTF
TGTGCCAGCAGCTCACAGATAAACTATGGCTACACCTTC
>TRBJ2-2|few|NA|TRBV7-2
CASSDSNPRELFF
TGTGCCAGCAGCGACTCTAACCCGAGGGAGCTGTTTTTT
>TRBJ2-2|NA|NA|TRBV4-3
CASSSRTGTNTGELFF
TGCGCCAGCAGCTCCCGAACAGGGACGAACACCGGGGAGCTGTTTTTT
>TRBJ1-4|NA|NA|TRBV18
CASSPTTGSTNEKLFF
TGTGCCAGCTCACCGACAACAGGTTCAACTAATGAAAAACTGTTTTTT
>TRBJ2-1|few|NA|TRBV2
CASTRSSYNEQFF
TGTGCCAGCACCAGAAGCTCCTACAATGAGCAGTTCTTC
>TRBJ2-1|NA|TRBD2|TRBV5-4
CASSFSGGANEQFF
TGTGCCAGCAGTTTTAGCGGGGGGGCCAATGAGCAGTTCTTC
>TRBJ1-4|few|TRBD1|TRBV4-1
CASSREDRDGEKLFF
TGCGCCAGCAGCCGAGAAGACAGGGACGGTGAAAAACTGTTTTTT
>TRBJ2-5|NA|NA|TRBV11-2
CASSLFPETQYF
TGTGCCAGCAGCTTATTTCCGGAGACCCAGTACTTC
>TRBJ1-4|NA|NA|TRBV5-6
CASSFRGTNEKLFF
TGTGCCAGCAGCTTCCGGGGGACTAATGAAAAACTGTTTTTT
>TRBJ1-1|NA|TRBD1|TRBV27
CASRKDRAGTEAFF
TGTGCCAGCAGAAAGGACAGGGCGGGCACTGAAGCTTTCTTT
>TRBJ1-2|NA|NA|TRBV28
CASSLNRVREGLGYTF
TGTGCCAGCAGTTTAAACCGGGTCAGGGAAGGCCTTGGCTACACCTTC
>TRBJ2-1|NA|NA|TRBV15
CATSRGGTGRNEQFF
TGTGCCACCAGCCGGGGGGGGACAGGGAGAAATGAGCAGTTCTTC
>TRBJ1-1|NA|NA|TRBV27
CASSLSPQGTAFF
TGTGCCAGCAGTCTCAGCCCACAGGGAACAGCTTTCTTT
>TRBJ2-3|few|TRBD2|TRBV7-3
CASSPIPTSATDTQYF
TGTGCCAGCAGTCCAATCCCGACTAGCGCCACAGATACGCAGTATTTT
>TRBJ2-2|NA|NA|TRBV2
CASSFQGPGELFF
TGTGCCAGCAGTTTCCAGGGGCCCGGGGAGCTGTTTTTT
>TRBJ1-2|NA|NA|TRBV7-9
CASSLGPVGGYTF
TGTGCCAGCAGCCTAGGCCCGGTGGGCGGCTACACCTTC
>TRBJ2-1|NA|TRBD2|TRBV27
CASSFGGAYNEQFF
TGTGCCAGCAGTTTTGGGGGGGCCTACAATGAGCAGTTCTTC
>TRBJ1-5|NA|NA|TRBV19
CASSMGGGQPQHF
TGTGCCAGTAGTATGGGGGGAGGACAGCCCCAGCATTTT
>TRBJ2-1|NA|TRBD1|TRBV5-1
CASSSHRDRAGNEQFF
TGCGCCAGCAGCTCCCACCGGGACAGGGCGGGCAATGAGCAGTTCTTC
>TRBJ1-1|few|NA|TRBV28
CASRRGHTEAFF
TGTGCCAGCAGACGCGGACATACTGAAGCTTTCTTT
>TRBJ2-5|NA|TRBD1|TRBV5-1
CASSLAGTGDLETQYF
TGCGCCAGCAGCTTGGCCGGGACAGGGGACTTAGAGACCCAGTACTTC
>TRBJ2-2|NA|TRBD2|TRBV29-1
CSATSGAGELFF
TGCAGCGCTACTAGCGGGGCCGGGGAGCTGTTTTTT
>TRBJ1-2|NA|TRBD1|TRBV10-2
CASSGSRTGGLGGYTF
TGCGCCAGCAGTGGTTCCCGGACAGGGGGATTGGGTGGCTACACCTTC
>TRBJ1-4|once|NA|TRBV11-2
CASSFRREVNEKLFF
TGTGCCAGCAGTTTTAGAAGGGAGGTTAATGAAAAACTGTTTTTT
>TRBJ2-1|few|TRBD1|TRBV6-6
CASTETGVDEQFF
TGTGCCAGCACGGAGACAGGGGTAGATGAGCAGTTCTTC
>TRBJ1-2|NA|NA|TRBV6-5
CASSYSGQLDYGYTF
TGTGCCAGCAGTTACTCGGGACAACTAGACTATGGCTACACCTTC
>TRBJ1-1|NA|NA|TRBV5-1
CASSLGSRATEAFF
TGCGCCAGCAGCTTGGGGTCCAGGGCGACTGAAGCTTTCTTT
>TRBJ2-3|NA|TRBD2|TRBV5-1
CASSLGTSGGANTQYF
TGCGCCAGCAGCCTAGGGACTAGCGGGGGGGCAAATACGCAGTATTTT
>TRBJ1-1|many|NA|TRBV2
CASTFTNQESEAFF
TGTGCCAGCACATTCACGAACCAGGAATCTGAAGCTTTCTTT
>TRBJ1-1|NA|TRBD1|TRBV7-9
CASSPGNRGNTEAFF
TGTGCCAGCAGCCCCGGGAACAGGGGGAACACTGAAGCTTTCTTT
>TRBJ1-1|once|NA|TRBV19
CASTSLQANTEAFF
TGTGCCAGTACTTCATTACAGGCGAACACTGAAGCTTTCTTT
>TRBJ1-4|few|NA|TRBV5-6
CASSLGGYNEKLFF
TGTGCCAGCAGCTTGGGGGGCTATAATGAAAAACTGTTTTTT
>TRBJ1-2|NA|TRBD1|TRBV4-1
CASSQPGQGFGYTF
TGCGCCAGCAGCCAGCCGGGACAGGGTTTTGGCTACACCTTC
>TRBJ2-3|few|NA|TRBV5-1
CASSLASTDTQYF
TGCGCCAGCAGCTTGGCTAGCACAGATACGCAGTATTTT